This passage covers 24 T cell receptor beta chains from one sample sequenced in a study of shared clonotypes between healthy human individuals (dated by TCRdb to between 2020 and 2021). Library preparation was by the immunoSEQ multiplex PCR assay. TCRdb took over this immuneACCESS table, retaining in-frame rearrangements with V and J assigned. Such tables are incomplete; in checked studies, under half of the missing clones stem from an unresolved V gene, and the remainder is unexplained. For this sample the table gives some 240,000 clones, of which 65% were detected only once. The top ten clonotypes cover approximately 12% of the sample. The sample consisted of memory CD4+ T cells sorted from blood. Interpreted using the paper, the cell subset or site label stands for: CD45RA-negative fraction. The receptors derive from a man aged 30 to 39 in good health.

The chain joins TRBV4-1 to TRBJ2-7; D call uncertain. The germline gives CDR1 MGHRA, CDR2 YSYEKL. With 3 bases removed from V and 6 bases from J, the gap between germline ends came to 24 bases. The CDR3 consists of 17 residues. The DNA for the CDR3 is TGCGCCAGCAGCCAGCATCAGTCGTTATTTGGGCCCATCGAGCAGTACTTC. Its translation: CASSQHQSLFGPIEQYF.

The rearrangement joins TRBV9 to TRBJ2-2; TRBD1 is a possible D gene (6 bases). Germline V gene sequence: CDR1 SGDLS, CDR2 YYNGEE. CDR3 length: 15 residues. Trimming took off 4 bases at V and 4 bases at J, with 14 bases between the two ends. The CDR3 nucleotides read TGTGCCAGCAGCCCTCAGGGGCGGAGCACCGGGGAGCTGTTTTTT. Translated, it gives CASSPQGRSTGELFF. The complete variable domain, with remaining parts taken from reference TRBV9 and TRBJ2-2, reads DSGVTQTPKHLITATGQRVTLRCSPRSGDLSVYWYQQSLDQGLQFLIQYYNGEERAKGNILERFSAQQFPDLHSELNLSSLELGDSALYFCASSPQGRSTGELFFGEGSRLTVL.

The chain has TRBV6-1 and TRBJ2-7; perhaps D is TRBD1 or TRBD2 (5 bases each). CDR3 length: 13 amino acids. Trimming shortened V by 4 bases and J by 2 bases, and 9 bases separated the two germline ends. Germline V gives CDR1 MNHNS, CDR2 SASEGT. CDR3 bases: TGTGCCAGCAGTGTCCAGGGAGCCTACGAGCAGTACTTC. Protein product: CASSVQGAYEQYF.

The gene calls are TRBV18 and TRBJ2-1; 12 nucleotides align to TRBD2. This CDR3 is 15 amino acids long. Germline V CDR1 and CDR2: KGHSH, LQKENI. The trim removed 3 bases at V and 8 bases at J, leaving 5 bases unmatched. As DNA, the CDR3 is TGTGCCAGCTCACCGACTAGCGGGAGTGGGCATGAGCAGTTCTTC. Protein sequence: CASSPTSGSGHEQFF.

The rearrangement links TRBV6-1 to TRBJ2-7; D is possibly TRBD1 or TRBD2 (6 bases each). This CDR3 is 14 amino acids long. CDR1 and CDR2 from the germline V gene are MNHNS and SASEGT. V was trimmed by 5 bases and J by 1 base, leaving 12 bases between them. The CDR3 nucleotides read TGTGCCAGCAGTCGTCAAGGGGGGTCCTACGAGCAGTACTTC. It encodes CASSRQGGSYEQYF.

This clone is a singleton in its sample. This chain links TRBV15 with TRBJ2-2; D assignment may be TRBD1 or TRBD2 (5 bases each). The CDR3 sequence is 15 residues long. V shed 0 bases and J shed 5 bases, with 10 bases lying between them. Looked up from germline, CDR1 is LNHNV and CDR2 is YYDKDF (reference sequence). Here the CDR3 reads CATSRDRGETGELFF. The CDR3 coding sequence is TGTGCCACCAGCAGAGATCGAGGGGAAACCGGGGAGCTGTTTTTT.

V usage is TRBV7-2 and J usage is TRBJ1-1; possibly TRBD1 for D (6 bases). V shed 3 bases and J shed 6 bases, with 8 bases lying between them. Germline assignment: CDR1 SGHTA and CDR2 FQGNSA. The CDR3 contains 12 residues. CDR3 region: CASSLDSAEAFF. The CDR3 DNA sequence: TGTGCCAGCAGCTTGGACAGTGCTGAAGCTTTCTTT. Based on the CDR3 plus reference TRBV7-2 and TRBJ1-1, the full variable domain is GAGVSQSPSNKVTEKGKDVELRCDPISGHTALYWYRQSLGQGLEFLIYFQGNSAPDKSGLPSDRFSAERTGGSVSTLTIQRTQQEDSAVYLCASSLDSAEAFFGQGTRLTVV.

The chain joins TRBV5-1 to TRBJ1-1; D gene ambiguous. Germline V gene lookup returns CDR1 SGHRS and CDR2 YFSETQ. The CDR3 is 15 residues long. V was shortened by 0 bases and J by 2 bases, with 11 bases between the two germline ends. The CDR3 loop reads CASSLAGRGNTEAFF. For the CDR3, the DNA is TGCGCCAGCAGCTTGGCGGGTCGGGGTAACACTGAAGCTTTCTTT.

The chain carries TRBV5-1 and TRBJ1-2; TRBD1 might be the D (5 bases). The germline gives CDR1 SGHRS, CDR2 YFSETQ. This CDR3 spans 15 amino acids. The V and J ends lost 5 bases and 2 bases respectively, with 16 bases between them. CDR3 region: CASRPRGGPNYGYTF. In DNA form, the CDR3 reads TGCGCCAGCAGGCCGAGGGGTGGACCAAACTATGGCTACACCTTC.

Concerning this clone itself: A read error likely explains this, since a far larger clone differs by one base. Additional DNA sequences in this sample encode the identical CDR3. This chain links TRBV9 with TRBJ2-1; D unresolved. With 0 bases removed from V and 4 bases from J, the gap between germline ends came to 2 bases. Germline V lookup: CDR1 SGDLS, CDR2 YYNGEE. This CDR3 is built from 12 residues. The CDR3, as DNA: TGTGCCAGCAGCGTAGGTTACAATGAGCAGTTCTTC. Residues: CASSVGYNEQFF.

This clone came up a few times. The chain is built from TRBV18 and TRBJ2-3; 8 bases are shared with TRBD1. This CDR3 is built from 15 residues. The ends lost 3 bases at V and 3 bases at J; junction bases unmatched: 5. Germline CDR1 is KGHSH and CDR2 is LQKENI. The CDR3 spells CASSPSDRGTDTQYF. In DNA, the CDR3 is TGTGCCAGCTCACCTTCCGACAGGGGAACAGATACGCAGTATTTT.

This clone showed up just a few times. The chain links TRBV5-1 to TRBJ2-2; TRBD1 agrees at 7 bases. The CDR3 is 16 amino acids. Germline V gives CDR1 SGHRS, CDR2 YFSETQ. J was trimmed by 0 bases and V by 4 bases; bases with no gene match: 6. CDR3 DNA sequence: TGCGCCAGCAGCCCAGGACAGGCCGCGAACACCGGGGAGCTGTTTTTT. Residues: CASSPGQAANTGELFF.

The chain links TRBV11-2 to TRBJ1-3, with D hard to call. Germline CDR1 is SGHAT and CDR2 is FQNNGV. The CDR3 runs to 14 residues. V was trimmed by 5 bases and J by 2 bases, leaving 10 bases between them. The CDR3 bases are TGTGCCAGCAGCACGCCTCGAACTGGAAACACCATATATTTT. It is translated as CASSTPRTGNTIYF.

The chain carries TRBV11-2 and TRBJ2-1, with D uncertain. The ends were cut back, 4 bases at V and 4 bases at J, with 11 bases in the middle. Germline V CDR1 and CDR2: SGHAT, FQNNGV. CDR3 length equals 14 residues. The CDR3 here is CASSSSLSYNEQFF. The CDR3 DNA reads TGTGCCAGCAGCTCGAGTCTTTCTTACAATGAGCAGTTCTTC.

J is TRBJ2-3 and V is TRBV7-3; the match to TRBD1 covers 7 bases. The CDR3 runs to 15 residues. CDR1 SGHTA and CDR2 FQGTGA come from the germline V gene. V shed 5 bases and J 2 bases; nucleotides not matched to a gene: 7. CDR3 amino acids: CASSQTGADTDTQYF. The DNA of the CDR3 is TGTGCCAGCAGCCAAACAGGGGCGGACACAGATACGCAGTATTTT. The whole variable domain, filled in from reference TRBV7-3 and TRBJ2-3, reads GAGVSQTPSNKVTEKGKYVELRCDPISGHTALYWYRQSLGQGPEFLIYFQGTGAADDSGLPNDRFFAVRPEGSVSTLKIQRTERGDSAVYLCASSQTGADTDTQYFGPGTRLTVL.

The CDR3 coding sequence is TGTGCCAGCAGTTCCCGCGGGGGGCACACTGAAGCTTTCTTT. Amino acids: CASSSRGGHTEAFF. The chain couples TRBV27 to TRBJ1-1, with D possibly TRBD1 on 6 matching bases. The CDR3 length is 14 residues. Germline CDR1 reads MNHEY; CDR2 reads SMNVEV (reference sequence). V gave up 4 bases and J gave up 3 bases, with 12 bases separating them.

V usage is TRBV7-6 and J usage is TRBJ2-1; D may be TRBD2 (5 bases). CDR1 SGHVS and CDR2 FNYEAQ come from the germline V gene. CDR3 size: 13 residues. Trimming removed 5 bases from V and 8 bases from J, with 13 bases in between. The chain's CDR3 is CASSLSFGDEQFF. The DNA of the CDR3 is TGTGCCAGCAGCCTGTCGTTCGGGGATGAGCAGTTCTTC.

The sample holds many counts of this clone. This CDR3 is CASRHHLQVLSYEQYF. The DNA for the CDR3 is TGTGCCAGCAGACACCACTTACAGGTGCTCTCCTACGAGCAGTACTTC. V and J are TRBV6-6 and TRBJ2-7, with D maybe TRBD1 (5 bases). Looked up from germline, CDR1 is MNHNY and CDR2 is SVGAGI (reference sequence). V was pared by 6 bases and J by 0 bases, with 18 bases between. CDR3 length: 16 residues.

This clone occurred a few times. Different DNA sequences within this sample yield the same CDR3. The J gene is TRBJ2-3, the V gene TRBV5-4; D remains ambiguous. With 0 bases removed from V and 3 bases from J, the gap between germline ends came to 2 bases. This CDR3 is built from 12 residues. The germline V gene has CDR1 SGHNT and CDR2 YYREEE (reference sequence). DNA for the CDR3: TGTGCCAGCAGCTTGGAGACAGATACGCAGTATTTT. It is translated as CASSLETDTQYF.

V gene TRBV19 combines with J gene TRBJ2-6; D possibly corresponds to TRBD1 (6 bases). CDR1 and CDR2 (germline): LNHDA, SQIVND (reference sequence). The CDR3 has 16 amino acids. V shed 5 bases and J shed 4 bases, with 15 bases lying between them. CDR3 DNA: TGTGCCAGTAGTTACATCCAGGGGCCCGGGGCCAACGTCCTGACTTTC. Translated: CASSYIQGPGANVLTF.

V is TRBV9 and J is TRBJ2-2, with 7 bases aligning to TRBD1. Losses at the gene ends were 0 bases for V and 5 bases for J; bases not matched to a gene: 7. This CDR3 has 16 amino acids. Germline CDR1 reads SGDLS; CDR2 reads YYNGEE. This chain's CDR3 is CASSVVGQTGTGELFF. The CDR3 nucleotides read TGTGCCAGCAGCGTAGTGGGACAGACCGGGACCGGGGAGCTGTTTTTT.

This clone was counted once. The rearrangement links TRBV2 to TRBJ2-7; 7 nucleotides align to TRBD1. V dropped 6 bases and J dropped 6; count of bases not matched to a gene: 5. Germline CDR1 and CDR2: SNHLY and FYNNEI. The CDR3 has 12 amino acids. The CDR3, as DNA: TGTGCCAGCAGGGACGACAGGGCCGAGCAGTACTTC. It specifies CASRDDRAEQYF.

Many counts were recorded for this clone. The rearrangement uses TRBV9 and TRBJ2-7; D not resolved. This CDR3 is built from 15 residues. From germline, CDR1 is SGDLS and CDR2 YYNGEE. V gave up 4 bases and J gave up 0 bases, with 14 bases separating them. The CDR3 coding sequence is TGTGCCAGCAGCCTCGACGCCAGATACTCCTACGAGCAGTACTTC. Encoded protein: CASSLDARYSYEQYF.

Note on this clone: The germline gene is not matched at one end of the junction; a read error may be the cause. V usage is TRBV7-2 and J usage is TRBJ2-7, with 10 nucleotides matching TRBD2. CDR1 and CDR2 (germline): SGHTA, FQGNSA. There are 14 residues in the CDR3. CDR3: CASSLAGARHEQYF. CDR3 sequence (DNA): TGTGCCAGCAGCCTAGCGGGAGCGAGGCACGAGCAGTACTTC.